Listed here are 23 T cell receptor beta chains from one sample, sequenced in a study of T cells after yellow fever vaccination. One entry per CDR3 protein, called by TCRdb with MiXCR from the 5' RACE reads. The data hold about 400,000 distinct CDR3 sequences, with under 7.5% observed a single time. This specimen was PBMCs, taken 5 days after the yellow fever booster vaccination. These receptors were obtained from a man aged 25-40 years who received the YFV17D yellow fever vaccine.

The J gene is TRBJ2-1, the V gene TRBV30, with TRBD2 matching 7 bases. Unmatched junction bases numbered 19, after V lost 0 bases and J lost 8 bases. From germline, CDR1 is GTSNPN and CDR2 SVGIG (reference sequence). This CDR3 is 18 amino acids long. CDR3 in DNA: TGTGCCTGGAGTGTCTCCCCTGGGAGGGGCTATAGAGCCCATGAGCAGTTCTTC. Translation: CAWSVSPGRGYRAHEQFF. The variable domain in full, with the rest retrieved from reference TRBV30 and TRBJ2-1, is SQTIHQWPATLVQPVGSPLSLECTVEGTSNPNLYWYRQAAGRGLQLLFYSVGIGQISSEVPQNLSASRPQDRQFILSSKKLLLSDSGFYLCAWSVSPGRGYRAHEQFFGPGTRLTVL.

This sequence joins TRBV4-2 and TRBJ2-5; 8 positions match TRBD2. The CDR3 spans 18 residues. Trimming took 0 bases from V and 5 from J; bases not matched to a gene: 14. Germline V gene data show CDR1 as LGHNA and CDR2 as YNFKEQ. The CDR3 loop is CASSQDPSFSGVGETQYF. DNA of the CDR3: TGTGCCAGCAGCCAAGACCCCTCCTTTAGCGGGGTGGGGGAGACCCAGTACTTC.

This clonotype was recorded at least ten times. The chain is built from TRBV5-8 and TRBJ1-2, with 8 bases matching TRBD1. The CDR3 loop spans 17 amino acids. V was pared by 2 bases and J by 4 bases, with 13 bases of the junction left unmatched. CDR1 SGHTS and CDR2 YDEGEE come from the germline V gene. The CDR3 spells CASSFIFQGATSYGYTF. The CDR3 DNA follows: TGTGCCAGCAGCTTTATCTTCCAGGGGGCGACCAGCTATGGCTACACCTTC.

This clonotype was counted at least ten times. V usage is TRBV20-1 and J usage is TRBJ2-1; D ambiguous. Deletions cut 6 bases from V and 0 bases from J, with 18 bases between. This CDR3 comprises 16 residues. The germline V gene encodes CDR1 DFQATT and CDR2 SNEGSKA (reference sequence). The CDR3 nucleotides are TGCAGTGCCGCCGGACGCGGCAGGAGCTCCTACAATGAGCAGTTCTTC. Translation: CSAAGRGRSSYNEQFF.

There are a few counts of this clonotype. The gene calls are TRBV5-1 and TRBJ1-2; D might be TRBD1 (6 bases). The ends were cut back, 4 bases at V and 3 bases at J, with 13 bases in the middle. The CDR3 consists of 14 residues. Germline V gene sequence: CDR1 SGHRS, CDR2 YFSETQ. The CDR3 nucleotides read TGCGCCAGCAGCCCAGAGGGGGGGGACTATGGCTACACCTTC. As protein: CASSPEGGDYGYTF.

As regards this clonotype: Germline and junction disagree at one end, which may indicate a read error. The chain employs TRBV29-1 and TRBJ2-1, with a tentative D call TRBD2 (6 bases). Germline-derived CDR1 and CDR2 are SQVTM and ANQGSEA. There are 15 residues in the CDR3. CDR3 residues: CSVEDWDLDNNEQFF. Written as DNA, the CDR3 is TGCAGCGTCGAAGATTGGGACTTGGACAACAATGAGCAGTTCTTC.

The rearrangement links TRBV29-1 to TRBJ2-3; 7 bases align to TRBD2. CDR3 length: 13 residues. The V and J ends lost 7 bases and 3 bases, in that order; junction bases with no gene match: 7. CDR1 SQVTM and CDR2 ANQGSEA come from the germline V gene. The CDR3 bases are TGCAGCGGCCGGGCTAGCGGTACAGATACGCAGTATTTT. Encoded protein: CSGRASGTDTQYF.

This clonotype was counted between two and nine times. V usage is TRBV19 and J usage is TRBJ2-7; 7 bases agree with TRBD1. The J segment lost 0 bases and the V segment lost 3 bases, leaving 5 bases of the junction unmatched. Germline-derived CDR1 and CDR2 are LNHDA and SQIVND (reference sequence). The CDR3 loop spans 15 amino acids. CDR3: CASSMETGSSYEQYF. CDR3 bases: TGTGCCAGTAGTATGGAGACAGGGTCCTCCTACGAGCAGTACTTC.

The J gene is TRBJ2-7, the V gene TRBV10-3; no definite D call. Germline V gene data show CDR1 as ENHRY and CDR2 as SYGVKD. There are 12 residues in the CDR3. V was shortened by 4 bases and J by 2 bases, with 6 bases between the two germline ends. The CDR3 spells CAISVEAYEQYF. Here the CDR3 DNA reads TGTGCCATCAGTGTCGAGGCCTACGAGCAGTACTTC.

The CDR3 DNA reads as TGCAGCGGCAGTAACCCGGGGGAAGAGACCCAGTACTTC. Translating gives CSGSNPGEETQYF. V gene TRBV29-1 combines with J gene TRBJ2-5; perhaps TRBD2 as D (6 bases). Germline-derived CDR1 and CDR2 are SQVTM and ANQGSEA. Trimming pared 7 bases from V and 3 bases from J, leaving 15 bases between. CDR3 length: 13 residues.

The V call is TRBV20-1, the J call TRBJ1-1; perhaps TRBD1 as D (6 bases). The V end was cut by 0 bases, the J end by 4 bases, with 15 bases between. The CDR3 spans 15 residues. Germline V lookup: CDR1 DFQATT, CDR2 SNEGSKA (reference sequence). The CDR3 nucleotides read TGCAGTGCTAGAGACCCTCGGGGGCGAGGCACTGAAGCTTTCTTT. It yields the protein CSARDPRGRGTEAFF.

This clonotype was detected a few times. The chain combines TRBV5-4 with TRBJ2-5; 10 bases match TRBD2. The CDR3 runs to 15 residues. CDR1 and CDR2 (germline): SGHNT, YYREEE (reference sequence). With V trimmed by 3 bases and J by 4 bases, 6 bases remained unmatched. The CDR3 region is CASSYRLAGRETQYF. The CDR3, as DNA: TGTGCCAGCAGCTACAGACTAGCGGGTCGAGAGACCCAGTACTTC.

The chain employs TRBV6-5 and TRBJ1-2, with 8 bases fitting TRBD1. V shed 0 bases and J 5 bases; nucleotides not matched to a gene: 5. Germline V CDR1 and CDR2: MNHEY, SVGAGI. This CDR3 contains 15 residues. CDR3 protein: CASSYSNRGSYGYTF. In DNA, the CDR3 is TGTGCCAGCAGTTACTCCAACAGGGGGTCATATGGCTACACCTTC.

The sample holds many counts of this clonotype. The V and J genes are TRBV12-3 or TRBV12-4 and TRBJ2-7, with a weak D call TRBD2 (8 bases). The CDR3 covers 16 residues. V was clipped by 1 base and J by 5 bases, with 18 bases between them. Here the CDR3 DNA reads TGTGCCAGCAGTTTAGGACAGGGACTAGTATTGGACGAGCAGTACTTC. Its translation is CASSLGQGLVLDEQYF.

This clonotype was detected a few times. This rearrangement joins TRBV12-3 or TRBV12-4 to TRBJ2-1, with 8 bases aligning to TRBD1. The CDR3 length is 17 residues. Unmatched junction bases numbered 17, after V lost 5 bases and J lost 8 bases. CDR3 in amino acids: CASSLTPTGGGEDEQFF. CDR3 nucleotides: TGTGCCAGCAGTCTCACCCCAACAGGGGGTGGAGAAGATGAGCAGTTCTTC.

Comments on this clonotype: The junction departs from germline at one end; a sequencing error may be responsible. In DNA, the CDR3 is TGTGCCAGCTCACCCTTGGGACAGGGGAACGCCGGGGAGCTGTTTTTT. Translation gives CASSPLGQGNAGELFF. The chain is built from TRBV18 and TRBJ2-2, with TRBD1 matching over 10 bases. This CDR3 contains 16 residues. CDR1 and CDR2 (germline): KGHSH, LQKENI.

This clonotype was detected only a few times. This rearrangement joins TRBV6-5 to TRBJ2-3, with D possibly matching TRBD1 (5 bases). V shed 3 bases and J shed 4 bases, with 14 bases lying between them. The length of the CDR3 is 15 residues. Germline CDR1 MNHEY, CDR2 SVGAGI. The CDR3 bases are TGTGCCAGCAGTTATTCCCTTCAGGGTGCAGATACGCAGTATTTT. Protein: CASSYSLQGADTQYF.

There are many counts of this clonotype. The V and J genes are TRBV6-5 and TRBJ2-7, with D perhaps matching TRBD2 (6 bases). V lost 0 bases and J lost 0, with 6 bases in between. This CDR3 spans 14 amino acids. CDR1 is MNHEY, CDR2 SVGAGI, per germline. CDR3 DNA: TGTGCCAGCAGTTACTCGCGGGACTCCTACGAGCAGTACTTC. This translates into CASSYSRDSYEQYF.

This clonotype was found a few times. CDR3 amino acids: CATSGRGQNTEAFF. CDR3 in DNA: TGTGCCACCAGCGGGAGGGGGCAGAACACTGAAGCTTTCTTT. The chain uses TRBV15 and TRBJ1-1, with TRBD1 identical over 7 bases. The CDR3 spans 14 residues. Germline loops: CDR1 LNHNV, CDR2 YYDKDF (reference sequence). V lost 5 bases, J lost 1 base, and 4 bases stayed unmatched.

This clonotype was seen only a few times. The rearrangement uses TRBV18 and TRBJ2-5; D gene uncertain. Germline values: CDR1 KGHSH, CDR2 LQKENI. This CDR3 has 14 residues. Trimming took off 3 bases at V and 1 base at J, with 9 bases between the two ends. As DNA, the CDR3 is TGTGCCAGCTCACCTTTGTCAAGCCAAGAGACCCAGTACTTC. This translates into CASSPLSSQETQYF.

The rearrangement joins TRBV4-2 to TRBJ2-3, with 9 bases aligning to TRBD2. The V segment lost 0 bases and the J segment 0 bases; nucleotides outside the gene matches: 4. The CDR3 extends over 17 amino acids. CDR1 is LGHNA and CDR2 is YNFKEQ in the germline V gene. The CDR3 DNA reads TGTGCCAGCAGCCAAGATCCGGCGGGAGGGAGCACAGATACGCAGTATTTT. Translation: CASSQDPAGGSTDTQYF.

At least ten counts were recorded for this clonotype. This rearrangement joins TRBV10-3 to TRBJ2-7, with a possible D match to TRBD2 (6 bases). V lost 4 bases and J lost 2, with 12 bases in between. The CDR3 contains 14 residues. Germline V CDR1 and CDR2: ENHRY, SYGVKD. The CDR3 nucleotides read TGTGCCATCAGTGGTCGGGAGAACCCCTACGAGCAGTACTTC. This gives the protein CAISGRENPYEQYF.

This sequence joins TRBV7-6 and TRBJ2-1, with a possible D match to TRBD2 (6 bases). V lost 1 base to trimming and J lost 10 bases, with 11 bases between them. The CDR3 runs to 13 residues. Per germline, CDR1 SGHVS and CDR2 FNYEAQ. The CDR3 DNA reads as TGTGCCAGCAGCTTAGTACTAGCAGGGGAGCAGTTCTTC. This gives the protein CASSLVLAGEQFF.